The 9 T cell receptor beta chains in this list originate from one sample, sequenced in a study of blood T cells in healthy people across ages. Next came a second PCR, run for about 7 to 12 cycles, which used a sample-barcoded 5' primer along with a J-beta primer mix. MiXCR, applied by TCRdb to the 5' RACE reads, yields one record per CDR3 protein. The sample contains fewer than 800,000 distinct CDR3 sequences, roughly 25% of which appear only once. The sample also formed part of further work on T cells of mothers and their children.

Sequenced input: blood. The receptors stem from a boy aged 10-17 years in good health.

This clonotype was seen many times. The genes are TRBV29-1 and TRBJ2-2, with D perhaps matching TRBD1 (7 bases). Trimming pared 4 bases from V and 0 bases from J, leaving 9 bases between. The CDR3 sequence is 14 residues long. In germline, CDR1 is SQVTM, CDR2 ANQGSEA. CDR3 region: CSVAGGPNTGELFF. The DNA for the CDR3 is TGCAGCGTTGCAGGGGGGCCGAACACCGGGGAGCTGTTTTTT.

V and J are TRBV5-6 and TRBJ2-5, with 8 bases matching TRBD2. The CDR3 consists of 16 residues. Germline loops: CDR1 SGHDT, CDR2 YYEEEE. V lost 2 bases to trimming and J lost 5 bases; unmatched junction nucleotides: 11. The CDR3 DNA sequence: TGTGCCAGCAGCTTCACCCAGCGGGGGCCGGGGGAGACCCAGTACTTC. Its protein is CASSFTQRGPGETQYF.

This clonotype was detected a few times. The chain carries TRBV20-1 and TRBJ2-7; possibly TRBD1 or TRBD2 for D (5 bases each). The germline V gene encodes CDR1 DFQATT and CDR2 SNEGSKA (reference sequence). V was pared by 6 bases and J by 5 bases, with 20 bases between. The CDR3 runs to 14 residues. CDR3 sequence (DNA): TGCAGTGCAAACCTGGGGGTCGGGGTCCACGAGCAGTACTTC. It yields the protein CSANLGVGVHEQYF.

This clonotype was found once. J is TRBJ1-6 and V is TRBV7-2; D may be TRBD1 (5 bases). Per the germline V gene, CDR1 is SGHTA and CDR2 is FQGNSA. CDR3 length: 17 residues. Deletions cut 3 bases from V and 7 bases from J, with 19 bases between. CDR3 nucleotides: TGTGCCAGCAGCTTCGTATTCGCACAGGAGGGGAATTCACCCCTCCACTTT. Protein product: CASSFVFAQEGNSPLHF.

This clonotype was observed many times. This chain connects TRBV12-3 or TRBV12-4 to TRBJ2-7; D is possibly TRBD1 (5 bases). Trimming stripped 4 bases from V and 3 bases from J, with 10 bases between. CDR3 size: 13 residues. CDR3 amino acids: CASSSLDSYEQYF. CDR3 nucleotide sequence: TGTGCCAGCAGTTCACTCGACAGCTACGAGCAGTACTTC.

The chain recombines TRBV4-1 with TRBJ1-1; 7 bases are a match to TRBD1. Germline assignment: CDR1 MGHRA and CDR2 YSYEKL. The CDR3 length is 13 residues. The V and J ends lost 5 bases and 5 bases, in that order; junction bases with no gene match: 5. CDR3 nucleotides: TGCGCCAGCAGCACAGGGGATGGTACTGAAGCTTTCTTT. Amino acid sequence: CASSTGDGTEAFF.

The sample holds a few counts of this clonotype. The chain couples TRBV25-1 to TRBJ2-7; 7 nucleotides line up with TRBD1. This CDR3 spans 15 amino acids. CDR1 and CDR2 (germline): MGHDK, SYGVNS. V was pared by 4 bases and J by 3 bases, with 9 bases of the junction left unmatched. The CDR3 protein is CASSGSRDSFYEQYF. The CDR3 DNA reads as TGTGCCAGCAGTGGGTCGAGGGACAGCTTCTACGAGCAGTACTTC.

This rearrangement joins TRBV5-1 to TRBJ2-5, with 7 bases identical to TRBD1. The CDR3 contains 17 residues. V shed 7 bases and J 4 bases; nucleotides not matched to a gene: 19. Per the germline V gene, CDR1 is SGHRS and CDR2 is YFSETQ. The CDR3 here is CASSDKPSQTGSETQYF. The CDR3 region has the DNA TGCGCCAGCTCTGATAAGCCCTCCCAGACAGGGTCAGAGACCCAGTACTTC.

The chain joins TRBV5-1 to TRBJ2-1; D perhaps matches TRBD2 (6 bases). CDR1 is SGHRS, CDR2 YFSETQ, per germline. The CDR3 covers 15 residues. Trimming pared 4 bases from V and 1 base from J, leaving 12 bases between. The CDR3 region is CASSPRGESYNEQFF. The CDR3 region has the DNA TGCGCCAGCAGCCCGCGGGGAGAATCCTACAATGAGCAGTTCTTC. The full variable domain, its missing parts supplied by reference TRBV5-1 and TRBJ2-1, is KAGVTQTPRYLIKTRGQQVTLSCSPISGHRSVSWYQQTPGQGLQFLFEYFSETQRNKGNFPGRFSGRQFSNSRSEMNVSTLELGDSALYLCASSPRGESYNEQFFGPGTRLTVL.